This TCR beta chain was captured in a study of blood T cell repertoires in COVID-19. Which cohort a participant joined came from the clinical history participants gave. Method: immunoSEQ multiplex PCR; TCRdb's copy keeps in-frame clones and lacks some. The sample records hundreds of thousands of clones, roughly nine tenths being singletons. CDR3 length: 15 amino acids. The germline V gene encodes CDR1 SGHTS and CDR2 YDEGEE. Between the trimmed V and J ends, which lost 3 bases and 3 bases, there was a span of 13 bases. This clone was seen a handful of times. This TCR was sampled from a man between 18 and 35 years old who had recovered from COVID-19. The chain has TRBV5-8 and TRBJ1-5; possibly TRBD1 for D (6 bases). The sample taken for sequencing was PBMCs or T cells enriched from blood (not recorded which). The CDR3 region is CASSSRTVSNQPQHF. DNA of the CDR3: TGTGCCAGCAGCTCCAGGACAGTCTCCAATCAGCCCCAGCATTTT.